A selection of T cell receptor beta chains follows, all from one sample in a study of metastatic and nonmetastatic thyroid tumors. TCRdb re-called the PCR reads via MiXCR. The table has roughly 70,000 clones, more than 15% seen once; the top ten hold roughly 13%. The sample taken for sequencing was blood. The receptors originated from a female donor with papillary thyroid cancer or a benign thyroid nodule (not recorded which). Some clones in this sample may be carry-over from other donors' samples. CDR3s include the opening cysteine and the closing phenylalanine or tryptophan. A D gene is named only where the DNA matches it firmly. A clone size is listed for some rows: how often the clone was seen (once, few, many), or a class if it is expanded.

D gene | clone size | CDR3 length | J gene | V gene | CDR3 DNA | CDR3 protein
TRBD1 | NA | 15 | TRBJ1-4 | TRBV10-1 | TGCGCCAGCAGTGAGCAGACAGGGATCGAGGAAAAACTGTTTTTT | CASSEQTGIEEKLFF
NA | many | 16 | TRBJ1-4 | TRBV7-9 | TGTGCCAGCAGCCTACCACGAGGCCAGGGGATTGAAAAACTGTTTTTT | CASSLPRGQGIEKLFF
NA | many | 14 | TRBJ2-1 | TRBV7-2 | TGTGCCAGCACTCTGAGGGCTAGCTCCAATGAGCAGTTCTTC | CASTLRASSNEQFF
TRBD1 | many | 15 | TRBJ1-5 | TRBV6-5 | TGTACCAGCAGTTACTACAGGGGGTTTGATCAGCCCCAGCATTTT | CTSSYYRGFDQPQHF
NA | many | 14 | TRBJ2-2 | TRBV19 | TGTGCCAGTAGAAGTGGCAGGGGCACCGGGGAGCTGTTTTTT | CASRSGRGTGELFF
NA | many | 13 | TRBJ1-2 | TRBV3-1 | TGTGCCAGCAGCCAAGAAACTCGCTATGGCTACACCTTC | CASSQETRYGYTF
TRBD2 | many | 16 | TRBJ2-7 | TRBV7-2 | TGTGCCAGCAGCTTAGTGCGAGCGGGAGGAACCGACGAGCAGTACTTC | CASSLVRAGGTDEQYF
NA | NA | 13 | TRBJ2-5 | TRBV30 | TGTGCCTGGACCCAGGGGTCACAAGAGACCCAGTACTTC | CAWTQGSQETQYF
NA | many | 11 | TRBJ1-1 | TRBV12-3/TRBV12-4 | TGTGCCAGCAGTATTACAGGTGAAGCTTTCTTT | CASSITGEAFF
NA | NA | 15 | TRBJ1-5 | TRBV10-2 | TGCGCCAGCAGTGAGTCTTCGGGACCGGTTCAGCCCCAGCATTTT | CASSESSGPVQPQHF
TRBD1 | NA | 14 | TRBJ1-6 | TRBV11-2 | TGTGCCAGCAGCGCGGACAGGGTTTTGGGAGCCCTCCACTTT | CASSADRVLGALHF
TRBD2 | many | 14 | TRBJ2-5 | TRBV18 | TGTGCCAGCTCCCCAACTAGCGGTGAAGAGACCCAGTACTTC | CASSPTSGEETQYF
NA | once | 10 | TRBJ2-7 | TRBV20-1 | TGCAGTGCTAGTTCGGCAGGGCAGTACTTC | CSASSAGQYF
NA | NA | 13 | TRBJ2-1 | TRBV5-1 | TGCGCCAGCAGCTCGCCTGAGAACAATGAGCAGTTCTTC | CASSSPENNEQFF
NA | few | 17 | TRBJ1-6 | TRBV6-2/TRBV6-3 | TGTGCCAGCAGTTATGGGGACCGGTTGACAGTAGGATCACCCCTCCACTTT | CASSYGDRLTVGSPLHF
NA | many | 15 | TRBJ1-4 | TRBV3-1 | TGTGCCAGCAGCCCCGGACACGAAGGGCAAAGAAAACTGTTTTTT | CASSPGHEGQRKLFF
NA | NA | 18 | TRBJ2-7 | TRBV20-1 | TGCAGTGCTAGAGGTGCAATGGTGAGGGACTTAAAACGCCACGAGCAGTACTTC | CSARGAMVRDLKRHEQYF
TRBD2 | many | 14 | TRBJ2-1 | TRBV3-1 | TGTGCCAGCAGCCATGGACTAGCGGGAGTAGAGCAGTTCTTC | CASSHGLAGVEQFF
NA | NA | 15 | TRBJ2-3 | TRBV6-1 | TGTGCCAGCAGTGAGGTCAGTCGGTCGCCAGATACGCAGTATTTT | CASSEVSRSPDTQYF
TRBD2 | many | 16 | TRBJ2-7 | TRBV30 | TGTGCCTGGAGTGTACACCGCGGGAGTAGCTCCTACGAGCAGTACTTC | CAWSVHRGSSSYEQYF
NA | many | 14 | TRBJ1-3 | TRBV20-1 | TGCAGTGCTAAAAAGGGGGGTGGAGGAAACACCATATATTTT | CSAKKGGGGNTIYF
TRBD2 | many | 13 | TRBJ2-7 | TRBV20-1 | TGCAGTGAGAGCGGGGTCAGCTCCTACGAGCAGTACTTC | CSESGVSSYEQYF